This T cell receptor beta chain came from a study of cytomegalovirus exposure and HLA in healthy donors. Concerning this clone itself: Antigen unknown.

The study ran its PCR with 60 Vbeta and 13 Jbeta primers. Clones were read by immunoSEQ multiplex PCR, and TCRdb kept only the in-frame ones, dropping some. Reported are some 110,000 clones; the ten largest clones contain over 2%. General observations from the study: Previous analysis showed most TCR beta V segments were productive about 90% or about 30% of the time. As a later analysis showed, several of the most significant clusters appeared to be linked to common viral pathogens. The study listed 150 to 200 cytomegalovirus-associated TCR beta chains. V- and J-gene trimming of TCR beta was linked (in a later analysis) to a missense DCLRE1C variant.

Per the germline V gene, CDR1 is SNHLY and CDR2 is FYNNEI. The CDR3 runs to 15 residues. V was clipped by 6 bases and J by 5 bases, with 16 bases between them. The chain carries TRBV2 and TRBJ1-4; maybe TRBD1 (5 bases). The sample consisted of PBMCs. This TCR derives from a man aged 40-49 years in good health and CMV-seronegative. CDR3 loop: CASSLWGGKNEKLFF. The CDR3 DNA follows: TGTGCCAGCAGCCTCTGGGGGGGTAAGAATGAAAAACTGTTTTTT.